This TCR beta chain is drawn from a study of cytomegalovirus exposure and HLA in healthy donors. General observations from the study: CMV serostatus stood as the only immune exposure information on hand. Most of the TCR beta V segments (in an earlier analysis) were productive either about 87% or about 30% of the time. A likely sequencing artifact accounted for one observed cluster of highly shared sequence variants.

Germline V CDR1 and CDR2: SGHRS, YFSETQ. The trim removed 4 bases at V and 0 bases at J, leaving 9 bases unmatched. CDR3 length equals 17 residues. Of note for this clone: The antigen is unknown.

With 60 Vbeta and 13 Jbeta primers, the PCR was carried out. Some clones are missing from TCRdb's copy, which holds only in-frame ones; the method was immunoSEQ multiplex PCR. The sample has 81,000 or so clones; about 77% are singletons. The V and J genes are TRBV5-1 and TRBJ2-2; TRBD1 matches at 7 bases. The sequence was collected from a man in his sixties in good health and CMV-seronegative. What was sequenced was PBMCs. In DNA form, the CDR3 reads TGCGCCAGCAGCACCAACGCCGGGACAGCGAACACCGGGGAGCTGTTTTTT. This sequence encodes CASSTNAGTANTGELFF.